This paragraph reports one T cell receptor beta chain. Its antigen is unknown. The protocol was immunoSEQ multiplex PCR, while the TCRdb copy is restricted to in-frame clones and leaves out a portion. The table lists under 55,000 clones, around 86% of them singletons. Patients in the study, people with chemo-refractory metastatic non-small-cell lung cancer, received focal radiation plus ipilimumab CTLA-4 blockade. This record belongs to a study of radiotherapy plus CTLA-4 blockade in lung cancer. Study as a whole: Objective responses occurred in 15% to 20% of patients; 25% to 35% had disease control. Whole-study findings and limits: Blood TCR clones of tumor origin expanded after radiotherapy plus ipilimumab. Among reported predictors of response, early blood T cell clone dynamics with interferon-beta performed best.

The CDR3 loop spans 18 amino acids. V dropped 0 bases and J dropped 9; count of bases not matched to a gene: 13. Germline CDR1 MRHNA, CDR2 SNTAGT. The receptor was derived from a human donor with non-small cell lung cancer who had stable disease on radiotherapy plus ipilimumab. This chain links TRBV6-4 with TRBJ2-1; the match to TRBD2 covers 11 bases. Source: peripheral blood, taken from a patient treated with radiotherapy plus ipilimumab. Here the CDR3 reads CASSDSARASGRISEQFF. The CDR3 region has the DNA TGTGCCAGCAGTGACTCGGCTAGGGCTAGCGGGAGGATTAGTGAGCAGTTCTTC.